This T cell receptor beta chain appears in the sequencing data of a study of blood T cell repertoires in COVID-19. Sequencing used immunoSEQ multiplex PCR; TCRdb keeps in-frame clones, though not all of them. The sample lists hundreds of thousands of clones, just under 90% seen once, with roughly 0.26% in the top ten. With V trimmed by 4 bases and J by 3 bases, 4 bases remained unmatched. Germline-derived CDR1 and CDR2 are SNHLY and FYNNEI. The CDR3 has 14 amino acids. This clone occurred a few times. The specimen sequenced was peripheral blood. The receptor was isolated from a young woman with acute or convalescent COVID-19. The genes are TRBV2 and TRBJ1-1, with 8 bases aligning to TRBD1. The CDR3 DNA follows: TGTGCCAGCAGTGCAGGACAGGGCTACACTGAAGCTTTCTTT. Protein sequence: CASSAGQGYTEAFF. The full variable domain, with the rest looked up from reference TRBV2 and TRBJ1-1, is EPEVTQTPSHQVTQMGQEVILRCVPISNHLYFYWYRQILGQKVEFLVSFYNNEISEKSEIFDDQFSVERPDGSNFTLKIRSTKLEDSAMYFCASSAGQGYTEAFFGQGTRLTVV.